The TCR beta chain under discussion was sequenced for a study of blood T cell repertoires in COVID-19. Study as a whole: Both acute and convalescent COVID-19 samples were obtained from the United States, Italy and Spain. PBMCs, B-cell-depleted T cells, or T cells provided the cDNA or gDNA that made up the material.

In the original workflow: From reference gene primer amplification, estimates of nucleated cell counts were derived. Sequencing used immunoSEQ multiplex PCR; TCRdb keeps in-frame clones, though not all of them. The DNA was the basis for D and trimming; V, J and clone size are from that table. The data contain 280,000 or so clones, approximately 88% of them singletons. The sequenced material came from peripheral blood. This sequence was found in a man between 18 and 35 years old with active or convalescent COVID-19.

Written as DNA, the CDR3 is TGTGCCAGCATAGGGACTAGCGGTTCCTACGAGCAGTACTTC. Translation: CASIGTSGSYEQYF. The chain combines TRBV6-5 with TRBJ2-7; 11 nucleotides agree with TRBD2. The CDR3 runs 14 residues. V gave up 7 bases and J gave up 1 base; unmatched junction bases: 3. CDR1 and CDR2 (germline): MNHEY, SVGAGI.